This T cell receptor (beta chain) is from a study of T cell repertoires in aging, cancer and after chemotherapy. Study context: Healthy donor repertoires were recorded over several months to years and showed clear clonal overlap. Study-wide findings and caveats: These repertoire data do not allow conclusions about immunological memory after chemotherapy. Across the chemotherapy interval, each cancer cohort showed higher median generation probability, suggesting thymic rebound. Loss of evenness, beyond lost richness, contributed to age-related TCR diversity decline in cancer patients.

A mixed TRB-A/B primer pool amplified rearranged TRB by multiplex touch-down PCR. Each CDR3 protein gets one entry after TCRdb re-called the multiplex PCR reads with MiXCR. The data contain 15,000 or so distinct CDR3 sequences, 21% of them singletons. The CDR3 contains 12 residues. The ends were cut back, 6 bases at V and 4 bases at J, with 9 bases in the middle. Germline lookup yields CDR1 MNHEY and CDR2 SMNVEV (reference sequence). Amplification of TCR beta used genomic DNA extracted from peripheral blood. On this clonotype itself: Antigen unknown.

The chain joins TRBV27 to TRBJ2-5, with no clear D. Source material: blood. The receptor comes from a human donor in good health. CDR3 bases: TGTGCCAGCAGAGGCTTCCTAGAGACCCAGTACTTC. Translated, it gives CASRGFLETQYF.